This TCR beta chain comes out of a study of cytomegalovirus exposure and HLA in healthy donors. This clone turned up a few times. J gave up 7 bases and V 3 bases, and 0 bases lay outside the gene matches. The CDR3 extends over 14 amino acids. The germline V gene encodes CDR1 LNHDA and CDR2 SQIVND (reference sequence). Amplification used 60 Vbeta primers and 13 Jbeta primers. Study processing details: A later analysis counted 80 million or so unique TCR beta chains, around 10 million shared. Repertoires were generated with immunoSEQ multiplex PCR, while TCRdb's copy carries only in-frame clones and drops some. That table supplies the V and J calls and clone size; D and trimming were determined from the DNA. Here the sample spans roughly 200,000 clones, roughly 78% being singletons.

Sequenced sample: PBMCs. This chain links TRBV19 with TRBJ1-4; TRBD1 matches at 12 bases. This clonotype originated in a girl aged 5-17 years in good health and CMV-seropositive. CDR3 coding DNA: TGTGCCAGTAGTATGGGACAGGGGGCTGAAAAACTGTTTTTT. The encoded protein is CASSMGQGAEKLFF.